The 14 T cell receptor beta chains given below trace back to one sample, sequenced in a study of T cells in tumors and immune-related adverse events. Libraries were prepared by immunoSEQ multiplex PCR; TCRdb keeps only in-frame clonotypes and omits some of them. This sample has about 22,000 clones, with about 93% found just once. The source material was lymph node tissue, sampled from a patient treated with anti-PD-1 therapy. These receptors all stem from a female donor with metastatic renal cell carcinoma.

The CDR3 loop reads CASSRGSSGNTIYF. In nucleotides, the CDR3 is TGCGCCAGCAGCCGGGGGAGCTCTGGAAACACCATATATTTT. The chain has TRBV4-1 and TRBJ1-3; D is possibly TRBD1 (5 bases). CDR1 and CDR2 (germline): MGHRA, YSYEKL. Between the trimmed V and J ends, which lost 4 bases and 0 bases, there was a span of 7 bases. This CDR3 is built from 14 residues.

The chain uses TRBV18 and TRBJ2-7; TRBD1 is a possible D gene (5 bases). CDR1 and CDR2 from the germline V gene are KGHSH and LQKENI. V lost 3 bases to trimming and J lost 4 bases, with 13 bases between them. This CDR3 region has 14 residues. The CDR3, as DNA: TGTGCCAGCTCACCTCTGGGCAGGGATTACGAGCAGTACTTC. This encodes CASSPLGRDYEQYF.

The chain links TRBV5-1 to TRBJ2-4; 8 bases line up with TRBD2. The V gene end was trimmed by 4 bases and the J gene end by 1 base; junction bases not matched to a gene: 1. The CDR3 extends over 14 amino acids. Germline V gene sequence: CDR1 SGHRS, CDR2 YFSETQ. As DNA, the CDR3 is TGCGCCAGCAGCCGGGAGGGTGCCAAAAACATTCAGTACTTC. Translation: CASSREGAKNIQYF.

V gene TRBV4-3 combines with J gene TRBJ2-3; no clear D gene. This CDR3 is built from 15 residues. Germline values: CDR1 LGHNA, CDR2 YSLEER. V was shortened by 3 bases and J by 2 bases, with 12 bases between the two germline ends. In nucleotides, the CDR3 is TGCGCCAGCAGCCAGTCTCCGGGCTACACAGATACGCAGTATTTT. This codes for CASSQSPGYTDTQYF.

This chain joins TRBV10-1 and TRBJ1-1, with 8 bases identical to TRBD1. Germline values: CDR1 WNHNN, CDR2 SYGVQD (reference sequence). The trim removed 5 bases at V and 5 bases at J, leaving 7 bases unmatched. CDR3 size: 14 residues. CDR3 in amino acids: CASSSRGRDTEAFF. The DNA of the CDR3 is TGCGCCAGCAGTAGCAGGGGGCGCGATACTGAAGCTTTCTTT.

Details on this clone: The junction departs from the called germline gene at one end, perhaps through a read error. J is TRBJ1-1 and V is TRBV7-7; D uncertain. Germline CDR1 is SSHAT and CDR2 is FNYEAQ (reference sequence). The CDR3 spans 13 residues. Here the CDR3 reads CASSLDANTEAFF. The CDR3 DNA reads TGTGCTAGCAGCTTAGATGCGAACACTGAAGCTTTCTTT. The full variable domain, its missing parts supplied by reference TRBV7-7 and TRBJ1-1, is GAGVSQSPRYKVTKRGQDVTLRCDPISSHATLYWYQQALGQGPEFLTYFNYEAQPDKSGLPSDRFSAERPEGSISTLTIQRTEQRDSAMYRCASSLDANTEAFFGQGTRLTVV.

The chain combines TRBV15 with TRBJ2-2; 11 bases agree with TRBD1. Losses at the gene ends were 5 bases for V and 6 bases for J; bases not matched to a gene: 5. This CDR3 has 15 amino acids. Germline CDR1 and CDR2: LNHNV and YYDKDF (reference sequence). The CDR3 DNA is TGTGCCACCAGCGATTGGGACAGGGGGTCCGGGGAGCTGTTTTTT. It yields the protein CATSDWDRGSGELFF. Looking up the rest from reference TRBV15 and TRBJ2-2 gives the full variable domain: DAMVIQNPRYQVTQFGKPVTLSCSQTLNHNVMYWYQQKSSQAPKLLFHYYDKDFNNEADTPDNFQSRRPNTSFCFLDIRSPGLGDTAMYLCATSDWDRGSGELFFGEGSRLTVL.

The genes are TRBV5-1 and TRBJ2-7; 11 bases are shared with TRBD1. V dropped 3 bases and J dropped 4; count of bases not matched to a gene: 12. The CDR3 length is 17 residues. Looked up from germline, CDR1 is SGHRS and CDR2 is YFSETQ. DNA for the CDR3: TGCGCCAGCAGCTCCGGTCCCGGGACAGGGGGTTGGTACGAGCAGTACTTC. Encoded protein: CASSSGPGTGGWYEQYF.

V gene TRBV7-2 combines with J gene TRBJ2-1, with 9 bases matching TRBD2. Germline V gene lookup returns CDR1 SGHTA and CDR2 FQGNSA. J gave up 7 bases and V 2 bases, and 15 bases lay outside the gene matches. This CDR3 has 18 residues. The CDR3 loop reads CASSLKIGWTSELNEQFF. CDR3 sequence (DNA): TGTGCCAGCAGCTTAAAGATAGGATGGACTAGCGAGCTTAATGAGCAGTTCTTC.

The chain couples TRBV7-2 to TRBJ2-7; a weak D match, TRBD1 (6 bases). The DNA end is more similar to TRBJ2-5, so the J call may be wrong. This CDR3 spans 12 amino acids. Per germline, CDR1 SGHTA and CDR2 FQGNSA. The CDR3 nucleotides are TGTGCCAGCAGCGACCTACAGGGGACCCAGTACTTC. Translated, it gives CASSDLQGTQYF.

The chain employs TRBV6-1 and TRBJ1-1, with a tentative D call TRBD1 (6 bases). The CDR3 runs 14 residues. The ends were cut back, 6 bases at V and 3 bases at J, with 14 bases in the middle. CDR1 is MNHNS, CDR2 SASEGT, per germline. CDR3 region: CASSPTGQHTEAFF. DNA for the CDR3: TGTGCCAGCAGCCCGACGGGACAACACACTGAAGCTTTCTTT.

V is TRBV12-5 and J is TRBJ2-7; D remains ambiguous. Deletions cut 5 bases from V and 5 bases from J, with 16 bases between. CDR3 length equals 14 residues. Germline assignment: CDR1 LGHNT and CDR2 FRNRAP. The CDR3 is CASGHSPASNEQYF. The CDR3 region has the DNA TGTGCTAGTGGTCATTCCCCCGCCTCTAACGAGCAGTACTTC.

The chain links TRBV5-5 to TRBJ2-7; D is unclear. The CDR3 sequence is 14 residues long. Germline V gives CDR1 SGHKS, CDR2 YYEKEE (reference sequence). V was cut by 3 bases and J by 5 bases, with 15 bases left in between. The CDR3 coding sequence is TGTGCCAGCAGCTCCTCCGGTAGCAACAACGAGCAGTACTTC. Translating gives CASSSSGSNNEQYF.

This rearrangement joins TRBV2 to TRBJ1-1, with D tentatively TRBD1 (5 bases). There are 15 residues in the CDR3. The V end lost 4 bases, the J end lost 3 bases, and 15 bases lay between the germline ends. The germline V gene has CDR1 SNHLY and CDR2 FYNNEI. The CDR3 loop is CASSAPPGWDTEAFF. The CDR3, as DNA: TGTGCCAGCAGTGCCCCCCCAGGGTGGGACACTGAAGCTTTCTTT.